These 16 T cell receptor beta chains were all obtained from the same sample, sequenced in a study of CD8+ T cells in alopecia areata. Treatment defined: oral pan-JAK inhibitor, 5-10 mg twice daily. As the sequencing template, cDNA was produced by extracting RNA and reverse transcribing it. TCRdb's copy holds only in-frame clones and misses some; the assay was immunoSEQ multiplex PCR. This table holds 200,000 to 250,000 clones, 35% to 45% found once. The source was CD4+ T cells sorted from blood, collected between weeks 30 and 35, from a patient treated with tofacitinib. The origin of the receptors is a human donor with alopecia areata.

This chain links TRBV2 with TRBJ2-3; no clear D. The CDR3 length is 11 residues. V dropped 6 bases and J dropped 3 bases, with 4 bases sitting between them. The germline V gene has CDR1 SNHLY and CDR2 FYNNEI. The CDR3 coding sequence is TGTGCCAGCAGAAAAACAGATACGCAGTATTTT. This translates into CASRKTDTQYF.

The sample holds a few counts of this clone. The CDR3 coding sequence is TGCGCCAGCAGGGTAGCAGGGGGTGGCTATGGCTACACCTTC. Amino acids: CASRVAGGGYGYTF. The rearrangement links TRBV4-1 to TRBJ1-2, with 7 bases fitting TRBD1. The CDR3 contains 14 residues. V lost 6 bases to trimming and J lost 4 bases; unmatched junction nucleotides: 8. Germline V gene data show CDR1 as MGHRA and CDR2 as YSYEKL.

This rearrangement joins TRBV6-5 to TRBJ2-5, with TRBD1 identical over 8 bases. CDR3 size: 14 residues. Trimming at V came to 5 bases and at J to 5 bases, leaving 7 bases not matched to a gene. Germline V gene sequence: CDR1 MNHEY, CDR2 SVGAGI. CDR3 bases: TGTGCCAGCAGTAAACAGGGGGTAGGGGAGACCCAGTACTTC. It is translated as CASSKQGVGETQYF.

This clone was detected ten times or more. The CDR3 bases are TGCGCCAGCAGCGCCGGGAGGGGAACCACTACAGATACGCAGTATTTT. This gives the protein CASSAGRGTTTDTQYF. This rearrangement joins TRBV5-1 to TRBJ2-3, with 8 nucleotides matching TRBD2. J was trimmed by 3 bases and V by 4 bases; bases with no gene match: 10. In germline, CDR1 is SGHRS, CDR2 YFSETQ. CDR3 length: 16 amino acids.

J is TRBJ2-3 and V is TRBV7-9; D gene uncertain. The CDR3 sequence is 14 residues long. Trimming took off 1 base at V and 0 bases at J, with 5 bases between the two ends. Germline loops: CDR1 SEHNR, CDR2 FQNEAQ (reference sequence). The CDR3 coding sequence is TGTGCCAGCAGCTTAGGCGTTAGCACAGATACGCAGTATTTT. Protein product: CASSLGVSTDTQYF.

The chain carries TRBV2 and TRBJ1-1; tentative D call: TRBD1 (6 bases). Germline CDR1 reads SNHLY; CDR2 reads FYNNEI. The V and J ends lost 6 bases and 0 bases respectively, with 11 bases between them. This CDR3 region has 14 residues. CDR3 DNA: TGTGCCAGCAGGGCAGGGGTCCTGAACACTGAAGCTTTCTTT. It specifies CASRAGVLNTEAFF. Drawing the rest from reference TRBV2 and TRBJ1-1, the complete variable domain is EPEVTQTPSHQVTQMGQEVILRCVPISNHLYFYWYRQILGQKVEFLVSFYNNEISEKSEIFDDQFSVERPDGSNFTLKIRSTKLEDSAMYFCASRAGVLNTEAFFGQGTRLTVV.

This clone was observed once. This chain's CDR3 is CSEEALTDTQYF. For the CDR3, the DNA is TGCAGCGAGGAAGCCCTTACAGATACGCAGTATTTT. The J gene is TRBJ2-3, the V gene TRBV29-1; D call uncertain. The CDR3 loop spans 12 amino acids. Trimming stripped 7 bases from V and 3 bases from J, with 11 bases between. From germline, CDR1 is SQVTM and CDR2 ANQGSEA.

There are a few counts of this clone. The chain carries TRBV29-1 and TRBJ2-7; D may correspond to TRBD1 or TRBD2 (5 bases each). With 5 bases removed from V and 5 bases from J, the gap between germline ends came to 10 bases. CDR3 length: 11 amino acids. Looked up from germline, CDR1 is SQVTM and CDR2 is ANQGSEA. In nucleotides, the CDR3 is TGCAGCGTTACTGAGGGACACGAGCAGTACTTC. Protein sequence: CSVTEGHEQYF.

This chain uses TRBV6-9 with TRBJ1-2; 10 bases map to TRBD1. V was clipped by 2 bases and J by 1 base; unmatched bases: 1. Germline values: CDR1 MNHGY, CDR2 SVAAGI. This CDR3 has 15 amino acids. In DNA, the CDR3 is TGTGCCAGCAGTTATCGGGACAGGGGTAACTATGGCTACACCTTC. Its translation: CASSYRDRGNYGYTF.

This clone was counted between two and nine times. The rearrangement uses TRBV27 and TRBJ1-3; D remains ambiguous. The CDR3 is 14 amino acids. With 5 bases removed from V and 3 bases from J, the gap between germline ends came to 11 bases. Per germline, CDR1 MNHEY and CDR2 SMNVEV (reference sequence). Here the CDR3 reads CASSPRPGGNTIYF. The DNA for the CDR3 is TGTGCCAGCAGTCCCAGACCTGGTGGAAACACCATATATTTT.

J is TRBJ1-2 and V is TRBV5-1; 7 nucleotides agree with TRBD1. Germline values: CDR1 SGHRS, CDR2 YFSETQ. There are 13 residues in the CDR3. With V trimmed by 4 bases and J by 2 bases, 2 bases remained unmatched. The chain's CDR3 is CASSDRVNYGYTF. The CDR3 nucleotides read TGCGCCAGCAGCGACAGGGTCAACTATGGCTACACCTTC.

This clone was picked up a small number of times. This chain uses TRBV11-2 with TRBJ2-7; D may correspond to TRBD1 or TRBD2 (6 bases each). Germline loops: CDR1 SGHAT, CDR2 FQNNGV. Trimming cost V 0 bases and J 1 base, with 16 bases left between them. CDR3 size: 17 residues. CDR3 sequence: CASSLDLGQGRSYEQYF. In DNA, the CDR3 is TGTGCCAGCAGCTTAGATCTTGGGCAGGGGAGGTCCTACGAGCAGTACTTC.

The table lists this clone with a count of one. The V and J genes are TRBV13 and TRBJ2-7, with TRBD2 as a possible D gene (5 bases). This CDR3 is built from 12 residues. Deletions cut 5 bases from V and 0 bases from J, with 5 bases between. Germline V gene sequence: CDR1 PRHDT, CDR2 FYEKMQ (reference sequence). CDR3 sequence: CASSRDSYEQYF. CDR3 coding DNA: TGTGCCAGCAGCCGGGACTCCTACGAGCAGTACTTC. The variable domain in full, completed from reference TRBV13 and TRBJ2-7, reads AAGVIQSPRHLIKEKRETATLKCYPIPRHDTVYWYQQGPGQDPQFLISFYEKMQSDKGSIPDRFSAQQFSDYHSELNMSSLELGDSALYFCASSRDSYEQYFGPGTRLTVT.

The rearrangement uses TRBV25-1 and TRBJ2-7; D unresolved. This CDR3 comprises 13 residues. Trimming took off 1 base at V and 0 bases at J, with 4 bases between the two ends. CDR1 and CDR2 from the germline V gene are MGHDK and SYGVNS. DNA of the CDR3: TGTGCCAGCAGTGAATGGAGCTCCTACGAGCAGTACTTC. This sequence encodes CASSEWSSYEQYF.

The V and J genes are TRBV18 and TRBJ1-1, with D hard to call. The germline V gene has CDR1 KGHSH and CDR2 LQKENI. Between the trimmed V and J ends, which lost 3 bases and 0 bases, there was a span of 8 bases. The CDR3 is made up of 14 amino acids. CDR3 sequence (DNA): TGTGCCAGCTCACCTTCTAACATGAACACTGAAGCTTTCTTT. Amino acids: CASSPSNMNTEAFF.

This clone was seen a few times. The genes are TRBV7-2 and TRBJ1-5, with unresolved D. The CDR3 sequence is 16 residues long. Germline loops: CDR1 SGHTA, CDR2 FQGNSA. The V end lost 5 bases, the J end lost 7 bases, and 21 bases lay between the germline ends. DNA of the CDR3: TGTGCCAGCAGCGAGCCTCAGAAGGGCTGGCGGCAGCCCCAGCATTTT. Protein: CASSEPQKGWRQPQHF.